These 18 T cell receptor beta chains came from one sample sequenced in a study of blood T cell repertoires in COVID-19. Some clones are missing from TCRdb's copy, which holds only in-frame ones; the method was immunoSEQ multiplex PCR. The repertoire holds 250,000 to 300,000 clones, with 87% as singletons. Source material: peripheral blood. All receptors come from a woman aged 40-49 years who had recovered from COVID-19.

CDR3 residues: CASSLERAGGRETQYF. The CDR3 region has the DNA TGTGCCAGCAGCTTGGAGAGAGCGGGAGGGAGAGAGACCCAGTACTTC. The chain carries TRBV12-1 and TRBJ2-5; TRBD2 is the table's D call and was not checked against the DNA. TRBV12-1 is a known pseudogene. The CDR3 is made up of 16 amino acids.

There are a few counts of this clone. The J gene is TRBJ1-2, the V gene TRBV19; possible D gene TRBD1, 5 bases. The CDR3 sequence is 12 residues long. Germline V CDR1 and CDR2: LNHDA, SQIVND (reference sequence). Trimming removed 3 bases at V and 8 bases at J, with 10 bases between. The CDR3 region is CASSMMWGGYTF. CDR3 coding DNA: TGTGCCAGTAGTATGATGTGGGGCGGCTACACCTTC.

The table lists this clone with a few counts. The chain is built from TRBV21-1 and TRBJ1-1. TRBV21-1 constitutes a pseudogene. This CDR3 spans 14 amino acids. CDR3 loop: CASSPNGRNTEAFF. The CDR3 DNA reads TGTGCCAGCAGCCCTAATGGTAGGAACACTGAAGCTTTCTTT.

This clone was seen a handful of times. The V call is TRBV27, the J call TRBJ1-6; TRBD1 agrees at 9 bases. J lost 1 base, V lost 10 bases, and 11 bases had no gene match. The CDR3 has 17 amino acids. Germline V lookup: CDR1 MNHEY, CDR2 SMNVEV (reference sequence). The CDR3 here is CAIGLGGTGSYNSPLHF. The DNA of the CDR3 is TGTGCCATCGGCCTGGGGGGGACAGGGTCCTATAATTCACCCCTCCACTTT.

In this sample, this clone turned up a few times. The chain carries TRBV9 and TRBJ1-3; D is perhaps TRBD1 (5 bases). CDR1 is SGDLS and CDR2 is YYNGEE in the germline V gene. CDR3 length: 16 residues. V lost 0 bases to trimming and J lost 0 bases, with 10 bases between them. The CDR3 loop is CASSVGLGVSGNTIYF. The CDR3, as DNA: TGTGCCAGCAGCGTAGGGCTAGGGGTCTCTGGAAACACCATATATTTT.

The chain has TRBV6-5 and TRBJ1-1, with D uncertain. Germline assignment: CDR1 MNHEY and CDR2 SVGAGI. V was trimmed by 10 bases and J by 0 bases, leaving 9 bases between them. This CDR3 is 12 amino acids long. The CDR3 protein is CATSRLNTEAFF. The DNA for the CDR3 is TGTGCCACTAGTAGACTGAACACTGAAGCTTTCTTT.

The chain carries TRBV2 and TRBJ1-5; D might be TRBD1 (5 bases). Germline V gives CDR1 SNHLY, CDR2 FYNNEI. The CDR3 length is 14 residues. Trimming left V 6 bases short and J 4 bases short, with 13 bases between. The CDR3 spells CASSVGGENQPQHF. CDR3 in DNA: TGTGCCAGCAGCGTGGGGGGGGAGAATCAGCCCCAGCATTTT.

This rearrangement joins TRBV6-6 to TRBJ2-3; weak D call: TRBD2 (7 bases). Germline CDR1 MNHNY, CDR2 SVGAGI (reference sequence). CDR3 length equals 16 residues. Trimming left V 7 bases short and J 5 bases short, with 22 bases between. CDR3 DNA: TGTGCCAGCACCCCGGAGAGGGGGGGGCTTAGAGATACGCAGTATTTT. It translates to CASTPERGGLRDTQYF.

This rearrangement joins TRBV15 to TRBJ2-1; TRBD1 aligns across 8 bases. The V and J ends lost 5 bases and 8 bases, in that order; junction bases with no gene match: 14. The CDR3 spans 16 residues. Germline CDR1 LNHNV, CDR2 YYDKDF (reference sequence). In DNA form, the CDR3 reads TGTGCCACCAGCCGAGGTCGAGTCGACAGGGGCGATGAGCAGTTCTTC. This gives the protein CATSRGRVDRGDEQFF.

V gene TRBV11-2 combines with J gene TRBJ1-1, with D possibly matching TRBD1 (6 bases). Per the germline V gene, CDR1 is SGHAT and CDR2 is FQNNGV. The V end was cut by 1 base, the J end by 4 bases, with 10 bases between. CDR3 length: 14 amino acids. CDR3 amino acids: CASSLVQGSTEAFF. The CDR3 nucleotides are TGTGCCAGCAGCTTAGTACAGGGATCCACTGAAGCTTTCTTT.

This chain connects TRBV11-2 to TRBJ1-3, with D maybe TRBD1 (6 bases). This CDR3 spans 11 amino acids. With 8 bases removed from V and 8 bases from J, the gap between germline ends came to 10 bases. Germline V lookup: CDR1 SGHAT, CDR2 FQNNGV. The CDR3 spells CASDSGDTIYF. CDR3 bases: TGTGCCAGCGACTCAGGGGACACCATATATTTT.

The J gene is TRBJ2-7, the V gene TRBV27; possibly TRBD1 for D (6 bases). The CDR3 contains 15 residues. Between the trimmed V and J ends, which lost 2 bases and 5 bases, there was a span of 16 bases. CDR1 and CDR2 from the germline V gene are MNHEY and SMNVEV (reference sequence). The CDR3 protein is CASSLSPGAIDEQYF. CDR3 DNA: TGTGCCAGCAGTTTAAGTCCAGGGGCGATCGACGAGCAGTACTTC.

The chain uses TRBV30 and TRBJ1-5; TRBD1 aligns across 8 bases. V dropped 7 bases and J dropped 0; count of bases not matched to a gene: 14. This CDR3 contains 17 residues. Germline CDR1 reads GTSNPN; CDR2 reads SVGIG (reference sequence). The CDR3 DNA is TGTGCCTTCGGGACAGGCAGTGATTTTTATAGCAATCAGCCCCAGCATTTT. Residues: CAFGTGSDFYSNQPQHF.

The chain is built from TRBV29-1 and TRBJ2-7; perhaps TRBD2 as D (5 bases). CDR3 size: 14 residues. The V end lost 5 bases, the J end lost 2 bases, and 16 bases lay between the germline ends. The germline V gene encodes CDR1 SQVTM and CDR2 ANQGSEA. The CDR3 nucleotides read TGCAGCGTTATAGGGCCGCGCGGGCCCTACGAGCAGTACTTC. Translated: CSVIGPRGPYEQYF.

This clone was detected only once. The chain employs TRBV9 and TRBJ2-5; 7 nucleotides agree with TRBD1. The CDR3 totals 14 residues. V was pared by 3 bases and J by 5 bases, with 7 bases of the junction left unmatched. Germline CDR1 is SGDLS and CDR2 is YYNGEE. The CDR3 DNA is TGTGCCAGCAGCGCCACAGGGGCGGCGGAGACCCAGTACTTC. This codes for CASSATGAAETQYF.

This sequence joins TRBV19 and TRBJ1-1; D call uncertain. This CDR3 region has 11 residues. V was cut by 6 bases and J by 9 bases, with 11 bases left in between. Germline lookup yields CDR1 LNHDA and CDR2 SQIVND (reference sequence). CDR3 region: CASRTEIQAFF. CDR3 sequence (DNA): TGTGCCAGTAGAACCGAGATCCAAGCTTTCTTT.

The J gene is TRBJ2-2, the V gene TRBV19, with D tentatively TRBD1 (7 bases). Germline lookup yields CDR1 LNHDA and CDR2 SQIVND (reference sequence). Trimming cost V 3 bases and J 7 bases, with 12 bases left between them. The CDR3 consists of 14 residues. The CDR3 DNA follows: TGTGCCAGTAGTATCGGAGGGGGCGGCGGGGAGCTGTTTTTT. It encodes CASSIGGGGGELFF.

This clone was detected a few times. The V call is TRBV6-1, the J call TRBJ2-2; 7 bases agree with TRBD1. The CDR3 totals 14 residues. The germline V gene encodes CDR1 MNHNS and CDR2 SASEGT. J gave up 5 bases and V 3 bases, and 3 bases lay outside the gene matches. CDR3 nucleotide sequence: TGTGCCAGCAGTGATCGCAGGGGGACCGGGGAGCTGTTTTTT. Its protein is CASSDRRGTGELFF.